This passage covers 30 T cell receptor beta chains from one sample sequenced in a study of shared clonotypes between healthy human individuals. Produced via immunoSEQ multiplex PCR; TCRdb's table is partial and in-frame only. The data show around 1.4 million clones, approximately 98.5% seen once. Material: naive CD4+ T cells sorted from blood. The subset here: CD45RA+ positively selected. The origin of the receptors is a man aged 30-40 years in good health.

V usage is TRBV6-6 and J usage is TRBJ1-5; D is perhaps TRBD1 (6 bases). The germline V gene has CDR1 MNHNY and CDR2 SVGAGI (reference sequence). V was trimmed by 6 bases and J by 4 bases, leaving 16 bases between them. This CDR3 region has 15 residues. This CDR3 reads CASSQQGSGNQPQHF. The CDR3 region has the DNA TGTGCCAGCAGCCAACAGGGCTCAGGAAATCAGCCCCAGCATTTT.

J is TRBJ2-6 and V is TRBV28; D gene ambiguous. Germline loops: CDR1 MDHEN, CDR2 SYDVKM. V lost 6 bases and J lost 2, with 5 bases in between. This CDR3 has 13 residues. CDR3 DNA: TGTGCCAGCAGCGGAACTGGGGCCAACGTCCTGACTTTC. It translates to CASSGTGANVLTF.

The CDR3 sequence is CASSLAPLGYEQYF. CDR3 DNA: TGTGCCAGCAGCTTGGCTCCCCTGGGCTACGAGCAGTACTTC. The V gene is TRBV5-4, the J gene TRBJ2-7; D ambiguous. The CDR3 covers 14 residues. From germline, CDR1 is SGHNT and CDR2 YYREEE (reference sequence). The ends were cut back, 0 bases at V and 3 bases at J, with 10 bases in the middle.

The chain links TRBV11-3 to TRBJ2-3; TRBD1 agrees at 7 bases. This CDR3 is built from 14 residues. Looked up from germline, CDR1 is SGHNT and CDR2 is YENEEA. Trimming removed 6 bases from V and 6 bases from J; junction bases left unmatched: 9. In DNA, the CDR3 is TGTGCCAGCAGTTTTAGAGGACAGGCCGATACGCAGTATTTT. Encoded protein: CASSFRGQADTQYF.

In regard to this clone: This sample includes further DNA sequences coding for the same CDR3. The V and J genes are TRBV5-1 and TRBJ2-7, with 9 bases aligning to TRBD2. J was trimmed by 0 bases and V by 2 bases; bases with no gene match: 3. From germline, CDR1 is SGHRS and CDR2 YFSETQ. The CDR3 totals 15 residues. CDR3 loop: CASSLLAGSSYEQYF. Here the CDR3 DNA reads TGCGCCAGCAGCTTACTAGCGGGCAGCTCCTACGAGCAGTACTTC.

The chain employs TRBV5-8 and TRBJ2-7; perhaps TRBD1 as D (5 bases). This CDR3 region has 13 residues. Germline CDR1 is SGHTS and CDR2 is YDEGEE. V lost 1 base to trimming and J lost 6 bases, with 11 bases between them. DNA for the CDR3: TGTGCCAGCAGCTTGACAGGTGGGGTCGAGCAGTACTTC. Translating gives CASSLTGGVEQYF.

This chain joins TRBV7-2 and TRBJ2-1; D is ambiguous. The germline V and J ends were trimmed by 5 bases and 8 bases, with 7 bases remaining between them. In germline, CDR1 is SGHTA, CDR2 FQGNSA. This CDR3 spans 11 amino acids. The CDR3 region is CASSPHDEQFF. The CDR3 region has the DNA TGTGCCAGCAGCCCCCATGATGAGCAGTTCTTC.

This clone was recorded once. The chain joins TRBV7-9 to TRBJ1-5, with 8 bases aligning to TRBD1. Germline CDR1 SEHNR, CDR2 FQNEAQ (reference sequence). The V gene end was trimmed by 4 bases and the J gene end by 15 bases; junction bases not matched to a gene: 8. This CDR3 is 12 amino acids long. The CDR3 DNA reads TGTGCCAGCAGCTCGACACGGGACAGGAGGCATTTT. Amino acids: CASSSTRDRRHF.

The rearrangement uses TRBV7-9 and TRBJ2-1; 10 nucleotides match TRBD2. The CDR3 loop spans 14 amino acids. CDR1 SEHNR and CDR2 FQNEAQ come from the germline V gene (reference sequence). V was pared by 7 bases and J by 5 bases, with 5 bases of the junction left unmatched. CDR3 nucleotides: TGTGCCAGCACCCCGGGACTAGCGAACAATGAGCAGTTCTTC. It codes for CASTPGLANNEQFF.

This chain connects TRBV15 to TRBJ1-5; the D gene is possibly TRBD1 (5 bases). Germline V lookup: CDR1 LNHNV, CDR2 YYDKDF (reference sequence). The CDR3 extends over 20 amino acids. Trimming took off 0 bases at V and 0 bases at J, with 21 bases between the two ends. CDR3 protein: CATSRDRGGQGYHSNQPQHF. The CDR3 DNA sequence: TGTGCCACCAGCAGAGATCGGGGGGGTCAAGGATATCATAGCAATCAGCCCCAGCATTTT.

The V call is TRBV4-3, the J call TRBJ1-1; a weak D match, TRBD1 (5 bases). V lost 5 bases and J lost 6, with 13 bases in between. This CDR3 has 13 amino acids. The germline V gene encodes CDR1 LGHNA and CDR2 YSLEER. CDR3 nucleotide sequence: TGCGCCAGCAGCTCGCACCTGACAGCTGAAGCTTTCTTT. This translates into CASSSHLTAEAFF.

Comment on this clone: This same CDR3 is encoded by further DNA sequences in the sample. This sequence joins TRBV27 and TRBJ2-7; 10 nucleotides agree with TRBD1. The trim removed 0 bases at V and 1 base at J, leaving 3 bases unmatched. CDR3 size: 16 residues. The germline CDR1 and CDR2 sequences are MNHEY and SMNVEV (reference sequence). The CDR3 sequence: CASSLSGTGASYEQYF. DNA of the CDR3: TGTGCCAGCAGTTTATCTGGGACAGGGGCGTCCTACGAGCAGTACTTC.

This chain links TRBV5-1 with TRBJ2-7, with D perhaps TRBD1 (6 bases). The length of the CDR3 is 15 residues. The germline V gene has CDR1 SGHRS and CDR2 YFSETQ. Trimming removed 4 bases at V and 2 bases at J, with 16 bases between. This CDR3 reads CASSIETGTTYEQYF. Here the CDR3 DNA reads TGCGCCAGCAGCATCGAGACAGGAACTACCTACGAGCAGTACTTC.

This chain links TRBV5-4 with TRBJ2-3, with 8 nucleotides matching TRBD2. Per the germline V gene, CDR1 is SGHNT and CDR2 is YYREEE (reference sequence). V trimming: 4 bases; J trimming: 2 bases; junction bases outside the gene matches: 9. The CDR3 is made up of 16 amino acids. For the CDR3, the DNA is TGTGCCAGCAGCACGAGACTAGCGAGGAACACAGATACGCAGTATTTT. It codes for CASSTRLARNTDTQYF. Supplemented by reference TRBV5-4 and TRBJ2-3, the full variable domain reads ETGVTQSPTHLIKTRGQQVTLRCSSQSGHNTVSWYQQALGQGPQFIFQYYREEENGRGNFPPRFSGLQFPNYSSELNVNALELDDSALYLCASSTRLARNTDTQYFGPGTRLTVL.

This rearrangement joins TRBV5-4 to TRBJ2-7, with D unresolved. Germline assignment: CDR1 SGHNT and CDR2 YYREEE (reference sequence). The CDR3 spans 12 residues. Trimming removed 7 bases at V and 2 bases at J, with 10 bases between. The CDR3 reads CASALPPYEQYF. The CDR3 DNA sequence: TGTGCCAGCGCCCTTCCACCCTACGAGCAGTACTTC.

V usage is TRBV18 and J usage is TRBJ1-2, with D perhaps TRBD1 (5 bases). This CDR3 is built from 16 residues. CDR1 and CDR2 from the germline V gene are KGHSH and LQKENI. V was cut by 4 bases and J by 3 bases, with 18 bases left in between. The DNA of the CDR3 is TGTGCCAGCTCACGCACCCGGGACGCCGGCGACTATGGCTACACCTTC. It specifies CASSRTRDAGDYGYTF.

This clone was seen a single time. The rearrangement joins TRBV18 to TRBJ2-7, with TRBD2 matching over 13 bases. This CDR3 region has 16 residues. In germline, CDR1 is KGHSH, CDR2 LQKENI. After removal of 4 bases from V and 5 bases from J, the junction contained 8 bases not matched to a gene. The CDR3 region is CASSQTSGRPTHEQYF. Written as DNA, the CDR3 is TGTGCCAGCTCACAGACTAGCGGGAGGCCCACCCACGAGCAGTACTTC.

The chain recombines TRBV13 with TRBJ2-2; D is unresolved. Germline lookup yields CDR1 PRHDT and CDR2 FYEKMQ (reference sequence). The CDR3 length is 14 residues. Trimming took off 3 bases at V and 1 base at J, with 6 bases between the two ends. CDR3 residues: CASSFKQNTGELFF. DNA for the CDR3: TGTGCCAGCAGCTTTAAGCAGAACACCGGGGAGCTGTTTTTT.

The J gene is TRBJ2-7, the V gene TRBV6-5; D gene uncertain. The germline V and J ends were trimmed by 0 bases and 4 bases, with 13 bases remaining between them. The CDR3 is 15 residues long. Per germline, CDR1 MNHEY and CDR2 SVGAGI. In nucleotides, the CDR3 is TGTGCCAGCAGTTACTCGCCGGGTAATATATACGAGCAGTACTTC. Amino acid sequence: CASSYSPGNIYEQYF.

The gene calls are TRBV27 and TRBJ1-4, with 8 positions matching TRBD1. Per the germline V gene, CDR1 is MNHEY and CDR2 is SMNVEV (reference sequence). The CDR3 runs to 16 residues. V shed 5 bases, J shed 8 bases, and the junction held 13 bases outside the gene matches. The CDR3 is CASSPRTGIGLEKLFF. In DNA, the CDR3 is TGTGCCAGCAGTCCCCGGACAGGGATTGGTTTAGAAAAACTGTTTTTT.

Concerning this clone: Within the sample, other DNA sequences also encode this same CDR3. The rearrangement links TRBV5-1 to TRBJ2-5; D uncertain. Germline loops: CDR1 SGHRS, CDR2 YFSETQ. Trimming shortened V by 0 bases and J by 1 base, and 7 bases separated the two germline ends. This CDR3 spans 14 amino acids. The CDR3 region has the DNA TGCGCCAGCAGCTTGGTACAGATCCAAGAGACCCAGTACTTC. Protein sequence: CASSLVQIQETQYF.

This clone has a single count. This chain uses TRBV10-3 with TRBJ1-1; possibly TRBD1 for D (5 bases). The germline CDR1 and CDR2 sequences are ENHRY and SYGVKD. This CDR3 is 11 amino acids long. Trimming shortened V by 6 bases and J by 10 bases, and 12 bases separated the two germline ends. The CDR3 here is CAIRGAEGAFF. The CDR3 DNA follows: TGTGCCATCAGAGGGGCCGAGGGAGCTTTCTTT.

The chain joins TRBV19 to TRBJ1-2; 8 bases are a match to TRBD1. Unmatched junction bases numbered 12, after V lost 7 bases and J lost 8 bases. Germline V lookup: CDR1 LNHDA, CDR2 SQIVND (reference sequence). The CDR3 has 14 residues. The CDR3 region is CASTRPWTGQGYTF. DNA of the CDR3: TGTGCCAGTACCCGACCTTGGACAGGGCAAGGCTACACCTTC.

CDR3 DNA sequence: TGTGCCTGGAGGGTTTACTCTGGAAACACCATATATTTT. It specifies CAWRVYSGNTIYF. The rearrangement joins TRBV30 to TRBJ1-3, with D unresolved. The CDR3 covers 13 residues. CDR1 GTSNPN and CDR2 SVGIG come from the germline V gene (reference sequence). Trimming took off 3 bases at V and 0 bases at J, with 6 bases between the two ends.

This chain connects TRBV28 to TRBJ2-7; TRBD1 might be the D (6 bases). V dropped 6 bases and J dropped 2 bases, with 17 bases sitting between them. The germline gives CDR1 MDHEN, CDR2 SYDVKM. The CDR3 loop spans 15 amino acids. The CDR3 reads CASSLGTPSPYEQYF. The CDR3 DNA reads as TGTGCCAGCAGCCTCGGGACACCTTCGCCCTACGAGCAGTACTTC.

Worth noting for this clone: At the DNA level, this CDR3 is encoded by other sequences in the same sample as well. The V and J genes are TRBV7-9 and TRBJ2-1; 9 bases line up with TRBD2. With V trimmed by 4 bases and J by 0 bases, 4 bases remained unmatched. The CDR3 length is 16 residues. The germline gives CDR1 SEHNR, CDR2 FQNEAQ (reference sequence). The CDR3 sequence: CASSSPSGISYNEQFF. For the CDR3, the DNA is TGTGCCAGCAGCTCTCCTAGCGGGATCTCCTACAATGAGCAGTTCTTC. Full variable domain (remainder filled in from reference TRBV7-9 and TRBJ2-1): DTGVSQNPRHKITKRGQNVTFRCDPISEHNRLYWYRQTLGQGPEFLTYFQNEAQLEKSRLLSDRFSAERPKGSFSTLEIQRTEQGDSAMYLCASSSPSGISYNEQFFGPGTRLTVL.

The CDR3 loop is CASSQPGTSGYEQYF. As DNA, the CDR3 is TGTGCCAGCAGCCAACCCGGGACTAGCGGCTACGAGCAGTACTTC. The rearrangement links TRBV5-4 to TRBJ2-7; 11 bases match TRBD2. The CDR3 is made up of 15 amino acids. Germline V lookup: CDR1 SGHNT, CDR2 YYREEE (reference sequence). Trimming at V came to 4 bases and at J to 3 bases, leaving 6 bases not matched to a gene. The complete variable domain, with remaining parts taken from reference TRBV5-4 and TRBJ2-7, reads ETGVTQSPTHLIKTRGQQVTLRCSSQSGHNTVSWYQQALGQGPQFIFQYYREEENGRGNFPPRFSGLQFPNYSSELNVNALELDDSALYLCASSQPGTSGYEQYFGPGTRLTVT.

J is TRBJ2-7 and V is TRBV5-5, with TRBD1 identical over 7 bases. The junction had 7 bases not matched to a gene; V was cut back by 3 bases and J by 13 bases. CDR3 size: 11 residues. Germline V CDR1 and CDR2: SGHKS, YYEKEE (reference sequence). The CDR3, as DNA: TGTGCCAGCAGCTATAACAGGGGACGATACTTC. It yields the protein CASSYNRGRYF.

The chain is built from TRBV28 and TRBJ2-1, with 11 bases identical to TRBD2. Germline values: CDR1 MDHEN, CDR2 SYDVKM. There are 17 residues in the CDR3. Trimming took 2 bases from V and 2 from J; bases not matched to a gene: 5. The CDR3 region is CASSLRMGLAAYNEQFF. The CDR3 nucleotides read TGTGCCAGCAGTTTACGAATGGGACTAGCGGCCTACAATGAGCAGTTCTTC.

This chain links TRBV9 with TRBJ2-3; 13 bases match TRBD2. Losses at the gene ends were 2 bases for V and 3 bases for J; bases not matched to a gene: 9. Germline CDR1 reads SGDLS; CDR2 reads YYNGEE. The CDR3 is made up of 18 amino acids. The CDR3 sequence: CASSVSTSGRAQTDTQYF. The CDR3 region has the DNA TGTGCCAGCAGCGTGTCTACTAGCGGGAGGGCCCAGACAGATACGCAGTATTTT. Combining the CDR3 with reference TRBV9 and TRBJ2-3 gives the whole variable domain DSGVTQTPKHLITATGQRVTLRCSPRSGDLSVYWYQQSLDQGLQFLIQYYNGEERAKGNILERFSAQQFPDLHSELNLSSLELGDSALYFCASSVSTSGRAQTDTQYFGPGTRLTVL.